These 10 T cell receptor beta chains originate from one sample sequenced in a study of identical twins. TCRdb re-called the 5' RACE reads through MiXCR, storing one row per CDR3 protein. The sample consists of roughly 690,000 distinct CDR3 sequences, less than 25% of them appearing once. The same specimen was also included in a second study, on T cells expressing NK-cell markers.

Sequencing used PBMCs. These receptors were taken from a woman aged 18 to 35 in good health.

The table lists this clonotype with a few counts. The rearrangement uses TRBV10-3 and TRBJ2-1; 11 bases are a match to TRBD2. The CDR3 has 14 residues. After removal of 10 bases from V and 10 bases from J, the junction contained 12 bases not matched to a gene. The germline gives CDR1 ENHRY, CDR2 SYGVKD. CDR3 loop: CATGVSGGAEEQFF. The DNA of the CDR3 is TGTGCCACCGGGGTTAGCGGGGGGGCGGAGGAGCAGTTCTTC.

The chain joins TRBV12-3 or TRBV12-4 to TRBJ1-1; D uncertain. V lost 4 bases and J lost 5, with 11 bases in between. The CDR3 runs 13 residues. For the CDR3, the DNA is TGTGCCAGCAGTTACCTGAGGGAGACTGAAGCTTTCTTT. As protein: CASSYLRETEAFF.

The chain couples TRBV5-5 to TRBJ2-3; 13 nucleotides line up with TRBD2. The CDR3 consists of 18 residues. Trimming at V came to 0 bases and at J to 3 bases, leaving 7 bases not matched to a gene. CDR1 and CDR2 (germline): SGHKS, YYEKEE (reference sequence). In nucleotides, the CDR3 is TGTGCCAGCAGCTTGGGTGCAACTAGCGGGGGGGCTACAGATACGCAGTATTTT. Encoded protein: CASSLGATSGGATDTQYF.

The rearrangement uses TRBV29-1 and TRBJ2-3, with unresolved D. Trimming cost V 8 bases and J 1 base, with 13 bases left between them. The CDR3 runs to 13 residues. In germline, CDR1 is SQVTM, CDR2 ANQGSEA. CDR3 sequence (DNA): TGCAGCCTAACTGAAACCGGCACAGATACGCAGTATTTT. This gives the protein CSLTETGTDTQYF.

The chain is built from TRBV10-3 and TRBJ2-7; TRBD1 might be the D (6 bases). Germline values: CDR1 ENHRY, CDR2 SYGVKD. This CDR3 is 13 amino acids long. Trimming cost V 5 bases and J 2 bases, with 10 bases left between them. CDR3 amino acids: CAISKTGPYEQYF. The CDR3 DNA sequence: TGTGCCATCAGTAAAACAGGGCCCTACGAGCAGTACTTC.

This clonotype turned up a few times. In DNA, the CDR3 is TGTGCCAGCAGTTTACAGACCCAGTCACCCCTCCACTTT. This codes for CASSLQTQSPLHF. This chain connects TRBV12-3 or TRBV12-4 to TRBJ1-6; D uncertain. Trimming removed 2 bases at V and 10 bases at J, with 9 bases between. This CDR3 spans 13 amino acids.

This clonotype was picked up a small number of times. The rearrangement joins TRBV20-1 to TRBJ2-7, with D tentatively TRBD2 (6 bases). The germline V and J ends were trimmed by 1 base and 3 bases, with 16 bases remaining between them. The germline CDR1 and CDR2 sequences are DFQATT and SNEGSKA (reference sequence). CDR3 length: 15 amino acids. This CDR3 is CSARGLGGASYEQYF. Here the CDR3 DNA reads TGCAGTGCTAGAGGTTTAGGAGGGGCCAGCTACGAGCAGTACTTC.

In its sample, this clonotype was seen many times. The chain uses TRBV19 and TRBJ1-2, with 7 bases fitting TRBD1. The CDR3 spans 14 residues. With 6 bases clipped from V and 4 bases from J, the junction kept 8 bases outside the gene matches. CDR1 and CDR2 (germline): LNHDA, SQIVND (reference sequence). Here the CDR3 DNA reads TGTGCCAGTAGCCGACAGGGAAGGAGCTATGGCTACACCTTC. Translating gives CASSRQGRSYGYTF. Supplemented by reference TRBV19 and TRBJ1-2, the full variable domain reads DGGITQSPKYLFRKEGQNVTLSCEQNLNHDAMYWYRQDPGQGLRLIYYSQIVNDFQKGDIAEGYSVSREKKESFPLTVTSAQKNPTAFYLCASSRQGRSYGYTFGSGTRLTVV.

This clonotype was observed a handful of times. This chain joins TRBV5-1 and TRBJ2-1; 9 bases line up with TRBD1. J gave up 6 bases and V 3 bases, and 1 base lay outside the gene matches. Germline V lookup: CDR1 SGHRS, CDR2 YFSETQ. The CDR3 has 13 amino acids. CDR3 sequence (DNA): TGCGCCAGCAGCTGGGACAGGGTCAATGAGCAGTTCTTC. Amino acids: CASSWDRVNEQFF.

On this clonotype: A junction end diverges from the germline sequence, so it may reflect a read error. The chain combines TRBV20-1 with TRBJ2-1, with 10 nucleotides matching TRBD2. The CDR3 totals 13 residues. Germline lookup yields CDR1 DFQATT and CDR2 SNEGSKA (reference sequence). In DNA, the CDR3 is TGCAGTTCTAGCGGGAGAGGCTACAATGAGCAGTTCTTC. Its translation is CSSSGRGYNEQFF.